A selection of T cell receptor beta chains follows, all from one sample in a study of T cells in Graves' hyperthyroidism and ophthalmopathy. TCRdb analysed the multiplex PCR reads with MiXCR anew, one entry per CDR3 protein. The sample consists of about 130,000 distinct CDR3 sequences, approximately 24% of them appearing once. Sequencing was carried out using blood. All receptors come from a woman aged 50 to 60 with Graves' hyperthyroidism that later progressed to Graves' ophthalmopathy. CDR3s include the opening cysteine and the closing phenylalanine or tryptophan. The order of the fields is J gene, D gene, CDR3 length, V gene, clone size, CDR3 protein, CDR3 DNA. The D gene is left open where the match is weak. The size of a clone is reported for some rows only, either as once, few or many, or as a class for expanded clones.

J: TRBJ1-4; D: .; length: 11; V: TRBV30; size: many; CDR3: CAWKGPTYLFF; DNA: TGTGCCTGGAAGGGTCCGACATATCTGTTTTTT
J: TRBJ2-7; D: TRBD1; length: 14; V: TRBV6-2/TRBV6-3; size: .; CDR3: CASSTTGILYEQYF; DNA: TGTGCCAGCAGTACGACAGGGATCCTTTACGAGCAGTACTTC
J: TRBJ1-3; D: .; length: 16; V: TRBV20-1; size: .; CDR3: CSAREGGYGGGNTIYF; DNA: TGCAGTGCTAGAGAGGGGGGCTATGGGGGCGGAAACACCATATATTTT
J: TRBJ2-5; D: TRBD1; length: 16; V: TRBV3-1; size: once; CDR3: CASSQAGTATQETQYF; DNA: TGTGCCAGCAGCCAAGCCGGGACAGCTACACAAGAGACCCAGTACTTC
J: TRBJ1-6; D: TRBD1; length: 15; V: TRBV27; size: many; CDR3: CASSFKGARNSPLHF; DNA: TGTGCCAGCAGTTTTAAGGGGGCGCGTAATTCACCCCTCCACTTT
J: TRBJ1-5; D: TRBD1; length: 17; V: TRBV7-8; size: many; CDR3: CASSLGTAQVSNQPQHF; DNA: TGTGCCAGCAGCCTAGGGACAGCCCAAGTCAGCAATCAGCCCCAGCATTTT
J: TRBJ2-5; D: .; length: 14; V: TRBV18; size: few; CDR3: CASSPGRREGTQYF; DNA: TGTGCCAGCTCACCAGGAAGACGCGAGGGGACCCAGTACTTC
J: TRBJ2-5; D: .; length: 15; V: TRBV6-2/TRBV6-3; size: .; CDR3: CASSLGQLLGETQYF; DNA: TGTGCCAGCAGCCTCGGACAACTCCTTGGGGAGACCCAGTACTTC
J: TRBJ2-7; D: .; length: 14; V: TRBV3-1; size: many; CDR3: CASSQWQRSYEQYF; DNA: TGTGCCAGCAGCCAGTGGCAGCGTTCCTACGAGCAGTACTTC
J: TRBJ2-7; D: TRBD1; length: 15; V: TRBV2; size: many; CDR3: CASSAQIKTGGEQYF; DNA: TGTGCCAGCAGCGCGCAAATCAAGACAGGGGGCGAGCAGTACTTC
J: TRBJ2-7; D: TRBD2; length: 13; V: TRBV29-1; size: many; CDR3: CSVGLAGAYEQYF; DNA: TGCAGCGTTGGACTAGCGGGAGCCTACGAGCAGTACTTC
J: TRBJ1-1; D: .; length: 13; V: TRBV30; size: many; CDR3: CAWGGPWGTEAFF; DNA: TGTGCCTGGGGAGGTCCCTGGGGGACTGAAGCTTTCTTT
J: TRBJ1-3; D: TRBD1; length: 16; V: TRBV5-5; size: .; CDR3: CASSLGGQSSGNTIYF; DNA: TGTGCCAGCAGCTTGGGGGGACAGAGCTCTGGAAACACCATATATTTT
J: TRBJ2-6; D: .; length: 17; V: TRBV27; size: .; CDR3: CASRPTEHRSGANVLTF; DNA: TGTGCCAGCAGACCGACAGAGCACCGCTCTGGGGCCAACGTCCTGACTTTC
J: TRBJ2-3; D: .; length: 13; V: TRBV20-1; size: .; CDR3: CSAPTTYTDTQYF; DNA: TGCAGTGCCCCGACTACCTACACAGATACGCAGTATTTT
J: TRBJ1-3; D: .; length: 12; V: TRBV28; size: .; CDR3: CASSLPGTTIYF; DNA: TGTGCCAGCAGTCTGCCGGGAACCACCATATATTTT
J: TRBJ1-2; D: .; length: 11; V: TRBV7-9; size: few; CDR3: CASSPGRGYTF; DNA: TGTGCCAGCTCCCCGGGGCGGGGCTACACCTTC
J: TRBJ2-5; D: .; length: 15; V: TRBV11-2; size: many; CDR3: CASSLRRISKETQYF; DNA: TGTGCCAGCAGCTTACGACGAATAAGTAAAGAGACCCAGTACTTC
J: TRBJ1-2; D: .; length: 16; V: TRBV29-1; size: many; CDR3: CSVEETGRLGIGGYTF; DNA: TGCAGCGTTGAAGAGACCGGTCGGCTGGGCATCGGGGGCTACACCTTC
J: TRBJ2-5; D: .; length: 14; V: TRBV7-9; size: many; CDR3: CASSLADYQETQYF; DNA: TGTGCCAGCAGCTTAGCAGACTACCAAGAGACCCAGTACTTC
J: TRBJ1-5; D: .; length: 14; V: TRBV20-1; size: .; CDR3: CSAHQGRSDQPQHF; DNA: TGCAGTGCTCACCAGGGAAGGAGTGATCAGCCCCAGCATTTT
J: TRBJ1-2; D: .; length: 15; V: TRBV11-1; size: once; CDR3: CASSLRTGRNYGYTF; DNA: TGTGCCAGCAGCCTGAGGACGGGGAGGAACTATGGCTACACCTTC
J: TRBJ2-7; D: .; length: 14; V: TRBV27; size: many; CDR3: CASSPTQTAYEQYF; DNA: TGTGCCAGCAGTCCTACTCAAACGGCCTACGAGCAGTACTTC
J: TRBJ2-1; D: .; length: 12; V: TRBV30; size: many; CDR3: CAGVGAGNEQFF; DNA: TGTGCCGGGGTAGGGGCGGGAAATGAGCAGTTCTTC
J: TRBJ1-1; D: .; length: 11; V: TRBV20-1; size: many; CDR3: CSARGDTEAFF; DNA: TGCAGTGCTAGGGGGGACACGGAAGCTTTCTTT
J: TRBJ1-6; D: TRBD1; length: 16; V: TRBV19; size: .; CDR3: CATTPGTGGYNSPLHF; DNA: TGTGCCACGACCCCCGGGACAGGGGGTTATAATTCACCCCTCCACTTT
J: TRBJ2-1; D: TRBD2; length: 18; V: TRBV13; size: .; CDR3: CASSSGTSGRAGANEQFF; DNA: TGTGCCAGCAGTTCCGGGACTAGCGGGAGAGCTGGGGCCAATGAGCAGTTCTTC
J: TRBJ1-2; D: .; length: 11; V: TRBV28; size: many; CDR3: CASNRGRGYTF; DNA: TGTGCCAGCAATCGGGGGCGAGGCTACACCTTC
J: TRBJ1-1; D: TRBD1; length: 12; V: TRBV3-1; size: many; CDR3: CASSRRGQEAFF; DNA: TGTGCCAGCAGCCGAAGGGGACAGGAAGCTTTCTTT
J: TRBJ1-3; D: .; length: 17; V: TRBV9; size: .; CDR3: CASSVGAGGGSGNTIYF; DNA: TGTGCCAGCAGCGTAGGGGCAGGCGGTGGATCTGGAAACACCATATATTTT
J: TRBJ2-1; D: .; length: 15; V: TRBV5-1; size: many; CDR3: CASSPTLSSYNEQFF; DNA: TGCGCCAGCAGCCCGACTCTTAGCTCCTACAATGAGCAGTTCTTC
J: TRBJ2-2; D: TRBD1; length: 15; V: TRBV10-2; size: few; CDR3: CASSTGGSRLGELFF; DNA: TGCGCCAGCAGTACAGGGGGCTCGCGGCTCGGGGAGCTGTTTTTT
J: TRBJ2-4; D: .; length: 14; V: TRBV5-1; size: many; CDR3: CASSLRTTTDIQYF; DNA: TGCGCCAGCAGCTTACGTACGACGACGGACATTCAGTACTTC
J: TRBJ1-5; D: TRBD1; length: 15; V: TRBV28; size: once; CDR3: CASSGTGGGNQPQHF; DNA: TGTGCCAGCAGCGGGACAGGGGGCGGCAATCAGCCCCAGCATTTT
J: TRBJ2-7; D: .; length: 15; V: TRBV28; size: many; CDR3: CASSPGGRGTYEQYF; DNA: TGTGCCAGCAGTCCCGGGGGTAGAGGGACCTACGAGCAGTACTTC
J: TRBJ2-3; D: .; length: 15; V: TRBV7-9; size: many; CDR3: CASSQRRASTDTQYF; DNA: TGTGCCAGCAGCCAACGGCGGGCCAGCACAGATACGCAGTATTTT
J: TRBJ1-2; D: .; length: 13; V: TRBV6-1; size: few; CDR3: CASSYLGLYGYTF; DNA: TGTGCCAGCAGTTATTTAGGACTCTATGGCTACACCTTC
J: TRBJ1-1; D: .; length: 15; V: TRBV5-1; size: .; CDR3: CASSLTGKGNTEAFF; DNA: TGCGCCAGCAGCTTGACAGGGAAGGGGAACACTGAAGCTTTCTTT
J: TRBJ1-1; D: TRBD1; length: 21; V: TRBV11-2; size: many; CDR3: CASSLDDLRVWDRGENTEAFF; DNA: TGTGCCAGCAGCTTAGATGACCTAAGAGTATGGGACAGGGGAGAGAACACTGAAGCTTTCTTT
J: TRBJ2-7; D: .; length: 10; V: TRBV28; size: .; CDR3: CASSDREQYF; DNA: TGTGCCAGCAGTGACAGGGAGCAGTACTTC
J: TRBJ2-7; D: TRBD2; length: 17; V: TRBV28; size: .; CDR3: CASSAPPTSGAYNEQYF; DNA: TGTGCCAGCAGTGCCCCCCCGACTAGCGGGGCCTACAATGAGCAGTACTTC
J: TRBJ1-2; D: TRBD1; length: 13; V: TRBV2; size: many; CDR3: CASREQGIYGYTF; DNA: TGTGCCAGCAGGGAACAGGGGATCTATGGCTACACCTTC
J: TRBJ2-1; D: TRBD1; length: 15; V: TRBV6-5; size: .; CDR3: CASSYWDRGNNEQFF; DNA: TGTGCCAGCAGTTACTGGGACAGGGGGAACAATGAGCAGTTCTTC
J: TRBJ2-3; D: .; length: 13; V: TRBV24-1; size: few; CDR3: CATSDLGEATQYF; DNA: TGTGCCACCAGTGATTTGGGGGAAGCTACGCAGTATTTT
J: TRBJ1-1; D: .; length: 14; V: TRBV20-1; size: many; CDR3: CSARYYGVDTEAFF; DNA: TGCAGTGCTAGATATTACGGGGTGGACACTGAAGCTTTCTTT
J: TRBJ1-2; D: .; length: 13; V: TRBV19; size: many; CDR3: CASALGGNYGYTF; DNA: TGTGCCAGTGCCCTAGGAGGGAACTATGGCTACACCTTC
J: TRBJ2-1; D: TRBD2; length: 16; V: TRBV4-1; size: .; CDR3: CASSQDWVAGGSEQFF; DNA: TGCGCCAGCAGCCAAGATTGGGTAGCGGGAGGCTCTGAGCAGTTCTTC
J: TRBJ2-1; D: TRBD2; length: 17; V: TRBV3-1; size: many; CDR3: CASSQVGLAGSYNEQFF; DNA: TGTGCCAGCAGCCAAGTCGGCCTAGCGGGGTCCTACAATGAGCAGTTCTTC
J: TRBJ1-1; D: .; length: 16; V: TRBV6-5; size: many; CDR3: CASSYLSGSTYTEAFF; DNA: TGTGCCAGCAGTTACTTGTCAGGGTCTACCTACACTGAAGCTTTCTTT
J: TRBJ2-2; D: .; length: 14; V: TRBV10-3; size: .; CDR3: CAISESENTGELFF; DNA: TGTGCCATCAGTGAGTCGGAGAACACCGGGGAGCTGTTTTTT
J: TRBJ2-1; D: TRBD1; length: 16; V: TRBV9; size: .; CDR3: CASSVGEGGLYNEQFF; DNA: TGTGCCAGCAGCGTAGGGGAAGGGGGCCTCTACAATGAGCAGTTCTTC
J: TRBJ2-3; D: TRBD2; length: 14; V: TRBV6-4; size: .; CDR3: CASSDSSGADTQYF; DNA: TGTGCCAGCAGTGACTCTAGCGGGGCAGATACGCAGTATTTT
J: TRBJ2-2; D: .; length: 16; V: TRBV11-1; size: few; CDR3: CASSSQSQGISGELFF; DNA: TGTGCCAGCAGCTCCCAGAGTCAGGGGATTTCCGGGGAGCTGTTTTTT
J: TRBJ2-6; D: TRBD1; length: 17; V: TRBV28; size: .; CDR3: CASRLGTGGARANVLTF; DNA: TGTGCCAGCAGGTTAGGGACAGGGGGCGCTAGGGCCAACGTCCTGACTTTC
J: TRBJ1-4; D: .; length: 11; V: TRBV28; size: few; CDR3: CASSPTRKLFF; DNA: TGTGCCAGCAGCCCCACACGGAAACTGTTTTTT
J: TRBJ2-3; D: TRBD2; length: 16; V: TRBV20-1; size: many; CDR3: CSASAVGGGRADTQYF; DNA: TGCAGTGCTAGTGCGGTCGGGGGGGGCCGAGCAGATACGCAGTATTTT
J: TRBJ1-4; D: .; length: 14; V: TRBV5-5; size: few; CDR3: CASSLIATNEKLFF; DNA: TGTGCCAGCAGCTTGATAGCAACTAATGAAAAACTGTTTTTT